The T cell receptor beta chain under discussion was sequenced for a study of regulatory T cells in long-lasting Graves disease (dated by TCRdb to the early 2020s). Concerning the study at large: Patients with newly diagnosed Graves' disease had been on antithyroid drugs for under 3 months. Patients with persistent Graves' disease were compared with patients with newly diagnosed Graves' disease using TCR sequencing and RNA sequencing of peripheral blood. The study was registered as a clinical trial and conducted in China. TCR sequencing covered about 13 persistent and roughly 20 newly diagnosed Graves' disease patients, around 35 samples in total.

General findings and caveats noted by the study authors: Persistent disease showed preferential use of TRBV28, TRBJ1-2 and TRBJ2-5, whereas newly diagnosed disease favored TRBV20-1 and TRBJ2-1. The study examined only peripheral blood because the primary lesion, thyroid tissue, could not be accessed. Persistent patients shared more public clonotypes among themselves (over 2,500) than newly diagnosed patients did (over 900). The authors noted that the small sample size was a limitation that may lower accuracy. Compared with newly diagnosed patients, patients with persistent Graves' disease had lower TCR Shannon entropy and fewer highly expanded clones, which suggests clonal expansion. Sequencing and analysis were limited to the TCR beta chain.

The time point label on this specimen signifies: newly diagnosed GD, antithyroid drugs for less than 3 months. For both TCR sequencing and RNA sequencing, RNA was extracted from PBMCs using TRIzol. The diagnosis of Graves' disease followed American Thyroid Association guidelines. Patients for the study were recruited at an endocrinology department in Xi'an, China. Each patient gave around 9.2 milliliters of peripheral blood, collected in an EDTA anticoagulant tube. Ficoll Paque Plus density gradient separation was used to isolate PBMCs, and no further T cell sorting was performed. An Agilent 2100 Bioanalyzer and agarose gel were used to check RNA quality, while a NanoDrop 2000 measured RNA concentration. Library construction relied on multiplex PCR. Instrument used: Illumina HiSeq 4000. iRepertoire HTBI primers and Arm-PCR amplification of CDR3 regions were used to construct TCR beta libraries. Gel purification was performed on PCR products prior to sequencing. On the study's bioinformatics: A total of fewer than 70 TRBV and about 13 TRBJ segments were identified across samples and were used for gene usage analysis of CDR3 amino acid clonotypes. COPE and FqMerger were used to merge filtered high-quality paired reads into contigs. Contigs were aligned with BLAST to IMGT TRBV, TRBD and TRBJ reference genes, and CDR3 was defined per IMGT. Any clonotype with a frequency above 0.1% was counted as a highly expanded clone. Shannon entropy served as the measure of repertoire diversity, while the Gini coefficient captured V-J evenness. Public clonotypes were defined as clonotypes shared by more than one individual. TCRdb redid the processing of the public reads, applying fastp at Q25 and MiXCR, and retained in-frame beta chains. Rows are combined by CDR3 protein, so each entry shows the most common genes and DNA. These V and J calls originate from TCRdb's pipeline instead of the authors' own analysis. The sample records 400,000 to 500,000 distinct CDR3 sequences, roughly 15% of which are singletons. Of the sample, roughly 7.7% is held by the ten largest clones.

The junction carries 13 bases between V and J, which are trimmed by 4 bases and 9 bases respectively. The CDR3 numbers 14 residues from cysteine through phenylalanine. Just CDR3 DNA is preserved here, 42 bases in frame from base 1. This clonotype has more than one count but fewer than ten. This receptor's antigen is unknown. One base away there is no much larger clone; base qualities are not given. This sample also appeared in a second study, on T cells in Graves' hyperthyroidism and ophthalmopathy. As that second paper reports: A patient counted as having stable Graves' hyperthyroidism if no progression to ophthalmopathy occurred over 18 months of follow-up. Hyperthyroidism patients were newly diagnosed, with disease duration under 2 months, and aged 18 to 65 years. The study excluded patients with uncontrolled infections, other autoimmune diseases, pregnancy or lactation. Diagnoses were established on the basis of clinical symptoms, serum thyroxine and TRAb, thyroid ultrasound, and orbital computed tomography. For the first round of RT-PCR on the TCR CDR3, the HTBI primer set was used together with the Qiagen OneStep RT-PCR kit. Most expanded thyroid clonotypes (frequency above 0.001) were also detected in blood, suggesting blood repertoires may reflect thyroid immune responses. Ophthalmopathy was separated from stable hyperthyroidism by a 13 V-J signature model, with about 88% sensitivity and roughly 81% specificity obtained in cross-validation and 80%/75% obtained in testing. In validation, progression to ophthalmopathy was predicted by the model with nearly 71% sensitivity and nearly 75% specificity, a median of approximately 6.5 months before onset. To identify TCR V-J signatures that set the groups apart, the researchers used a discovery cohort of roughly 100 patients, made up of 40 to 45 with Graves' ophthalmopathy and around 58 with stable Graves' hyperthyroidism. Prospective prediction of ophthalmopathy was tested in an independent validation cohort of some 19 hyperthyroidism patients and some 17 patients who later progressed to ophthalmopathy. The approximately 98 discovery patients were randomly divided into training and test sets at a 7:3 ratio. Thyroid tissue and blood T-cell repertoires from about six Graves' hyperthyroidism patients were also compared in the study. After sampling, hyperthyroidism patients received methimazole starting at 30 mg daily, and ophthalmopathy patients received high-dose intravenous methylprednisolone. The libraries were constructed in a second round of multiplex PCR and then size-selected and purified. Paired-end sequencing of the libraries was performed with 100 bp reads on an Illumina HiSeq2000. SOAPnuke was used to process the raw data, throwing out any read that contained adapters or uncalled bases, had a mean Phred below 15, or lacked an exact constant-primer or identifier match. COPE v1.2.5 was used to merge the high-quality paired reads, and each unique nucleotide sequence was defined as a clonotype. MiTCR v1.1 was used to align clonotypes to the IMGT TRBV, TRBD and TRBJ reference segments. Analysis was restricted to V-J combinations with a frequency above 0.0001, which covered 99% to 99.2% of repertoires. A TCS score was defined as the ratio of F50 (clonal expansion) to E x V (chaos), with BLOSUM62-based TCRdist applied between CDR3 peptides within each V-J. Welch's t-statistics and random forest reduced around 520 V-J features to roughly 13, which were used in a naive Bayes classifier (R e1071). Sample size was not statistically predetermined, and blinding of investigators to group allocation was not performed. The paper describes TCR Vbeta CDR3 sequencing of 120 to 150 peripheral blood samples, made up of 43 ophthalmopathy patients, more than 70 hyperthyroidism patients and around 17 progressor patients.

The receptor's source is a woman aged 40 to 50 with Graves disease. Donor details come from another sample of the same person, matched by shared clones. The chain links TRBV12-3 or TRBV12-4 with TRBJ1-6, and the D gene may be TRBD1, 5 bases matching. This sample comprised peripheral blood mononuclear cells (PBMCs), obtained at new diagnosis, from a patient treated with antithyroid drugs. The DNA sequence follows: TGTGCCAGCAGTTCGGCCCCCGGGGCTTCACCCCTCCACTTT. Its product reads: CASSSAPGASPLHF.